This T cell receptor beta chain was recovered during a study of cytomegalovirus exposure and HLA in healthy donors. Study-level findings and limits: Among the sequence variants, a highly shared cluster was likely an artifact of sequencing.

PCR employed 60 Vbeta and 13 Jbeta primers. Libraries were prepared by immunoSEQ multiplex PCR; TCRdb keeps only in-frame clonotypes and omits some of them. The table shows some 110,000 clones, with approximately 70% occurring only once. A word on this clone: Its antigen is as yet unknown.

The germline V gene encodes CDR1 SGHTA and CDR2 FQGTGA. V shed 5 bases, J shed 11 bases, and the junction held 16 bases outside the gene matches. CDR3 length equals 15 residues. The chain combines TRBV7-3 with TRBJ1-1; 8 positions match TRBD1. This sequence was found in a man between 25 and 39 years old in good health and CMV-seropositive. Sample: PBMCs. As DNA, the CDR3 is TGTGCCAGCAGCCCAAACCGGGACAGGCCCACTGGGGCTTTCTTT. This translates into CASSPNRDRPTGAFF.